The rows below give T cell receptor beta chains drawn from one sample of a study of T cells in Graves' hyperthyroidism and ophthalmopathy. TCRdb ran MiXCR on the multiplex PCR reads and lists one entry per CDR3 protein. This sample has around 700,000 distinct CDR3 sequences, with roughly a sixth found just once. Source material: blood. The receptors were sampled from a woman aged 50 to 60 with Graves' hyperthyroidism that later progressed to Graves' ophthalmopathy. CDR3s include the opening cysteine and the closing phenylalanine or tryptophan. D genes are given only for firm matches.

d_call,j_call,v_call,cdr3_aa
-,TRBJ1-5,TRBV20-1,CSARGRSYGGGDQPQHF
-,TRBJ1-6,TRBV20-1,CSASLTLDSPLHF
TRBD1,TRBJ2-7,TRBV6-1,CASRRQGAAKREQYF
-,TRBJ1-1,TRBV6-1,CATHEYTEAFF
TRBD2,TRBJ2-3,TRBV5-8,CASSFGGGNTDTQYF
-,TRBJ1-1,TRBV19,CASSWGPSAEAFF
-,TRBJ1-1,TRBV20-1,CSARSDSNTEAFF
-,TRBJ1-1,TRBV5-1,CASSRAGGSEAFF
TRBD1,TRBJ1-1,TRBV5-1,CASSEVTGMNTEAFF
TRBD1,TRBJ1-2,TRBV7-2,CASSLTGLTGGMRYGYTF
TRBD2,TRBJ2-1,TRBV7-2,CASSSSGGAGWEQFF
-,TRBJ2-7,TRBV9,CASSVEASEGPYEQYF
-,TRBJ1-3,TRBV11-2,CASSPQFSGNTIYF
TRBD2,TRBJ2-5,TRBV6-1,CASSEFTGLGEETQYF
-,TRBJ2-1,TRBV7-8,CASSLAAGAIYNEQFF
TRBD2,TRBJ2-3,TRBV5-1,CASSLKRGEVLADTQYF
TRBD2,TRBJ2-3,TRBV4-1,CASSVGRTDTQYF
-,TRBJ1-2,TRBV24-1,CATSEGLGYGYTF
TRBD1,TRBJ1-1,TRBV6-2/TRBV6-3,CATKGTGGLLTEAFF
TRBD2,TRBJ2-3,TRBV4-1,CASSQDASGGDTQYF
-,TRBJ1-5,TRBV6-1,CASSALTDSNQPQHF
TRBD1,TRBJ1-1,TRBV6-1,CASSPDRGVTEAFF